Sequencing of this TCR beta chain was carried out in a study of control samples from healthy donors and cancer patients. In its sample, this clone was seen a few times. Method: immunoSEQ multiplex PCR; TCRdb's copy keeps in-frame clones and lacks some. The table shows about 100,000 clones, with roughly 87% occurring only once. Sequenced input: blood. The sequence was obtained from a woman aged 50 to 65 in good health.

This chain's CDR3 is CASQRQGGNQPQHF. DNA of the CDR3: TGTGCCAGCCAAAGACAGGGTGGCAATCAGCCCCAGCATTTT. The chain uses TRBV2 and TRBJ1-5, with 7 nucleotides matching TRBD1. Germline CDR1 SNHLY, CDR2 FYNNEI. Unmatched junction bases numbered 6, after V lost 8 bases and J lost 2 bases. CDR3 length equals 14 residues.